This TCR beta chain was identified during a study of shared clonotypes between healthy human individuals. The study's findings and limits: Clonotype sharing among donors was thought likely to change with sequencing depth.

Genomic DNA (from each subset) was split evenly across several immunoSEQ plates. TCRdb's table, derived via immunoSEQ multiplex PCR, lists solely in-frame clones and lacks some. Here the sample spans around 690,000 clones, about 90% being singletons. V lost 3 bases to trimming and J lost 0 bases, with 8 bases between them. This CDR3 is 14 amino acids long. Germline-derived CDR1 and CDR2 are MNHEY and SMNVEV (reference sequence). As for this clone: Its specificity is unknown. Different DNA sequences within this sample yield the same CDR3.

What was sequenced was memory CD8+ T cells from PBMCs. As to subset: CD45RO+ cells pooled with CCR7-negative TemRA cells. This chain uses TRBV27 with TRBJ1-1; possible D gene TRBD1, 6 bases. The TCR was taken from a man aged 18 to 30 in good health. Some clones in this sample may be carry-over from other donors' samples. CDR3 coding DNA: TGTGCCAGCAGTTTCGGGGGGCTGAACACTGAAGCTTTCTTT. This codes for CASSFGGLNTEAFF.